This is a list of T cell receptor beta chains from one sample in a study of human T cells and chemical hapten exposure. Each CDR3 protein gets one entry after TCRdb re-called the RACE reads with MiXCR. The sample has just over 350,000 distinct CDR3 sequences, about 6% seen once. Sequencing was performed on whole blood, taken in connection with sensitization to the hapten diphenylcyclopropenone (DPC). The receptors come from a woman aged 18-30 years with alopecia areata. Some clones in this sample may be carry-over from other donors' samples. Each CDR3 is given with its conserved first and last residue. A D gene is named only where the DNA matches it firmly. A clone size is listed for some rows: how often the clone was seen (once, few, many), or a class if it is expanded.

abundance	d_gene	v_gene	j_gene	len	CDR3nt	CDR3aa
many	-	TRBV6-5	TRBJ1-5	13	TGTGCCAGCTCTGGGCCACTCAATCAGCCCCAGCATTTT	CASSGPLNQPQHF
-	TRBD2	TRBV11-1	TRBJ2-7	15	TGTGCCAGCAGCCCCCGGACTAGCGGCTCCTACGAGCAGTACTTC	CASSPRTSGSYEQYF
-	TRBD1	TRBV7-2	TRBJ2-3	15	TGTGCCAGCAGCTACCGGGACAGCTTCACAGATACGCAGTATTTT	CASSYRDSFTDTQYF
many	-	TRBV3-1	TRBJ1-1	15	TGTGCCAGCAGCCCGCTAAGGGGCATCGACACTGAAGCTTTCTTT	CASSPLRGIDTEAFF
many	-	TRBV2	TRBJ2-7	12	TGTGCCAGCAGTGAGGGGTTTCGGGAGCAGTACTTC	CASSEGFREQYF
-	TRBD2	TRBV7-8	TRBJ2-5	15	TGTGCCAGCAGCTCCTTAGCGGGACCCCAAGAGACCCAGTACTTC	CASSSLAGPQETQYF
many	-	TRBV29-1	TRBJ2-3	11	TGCAGCGTTGAAGTAACAGATACGCAGTATTTT	CSVEVTDTQYF
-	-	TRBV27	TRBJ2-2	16	TGTGCCAGCAGGTTAAGGGGGACTCTCCGGGGCGGGGAGCTGTTTTTT	CASRLRGTLRGGELFF
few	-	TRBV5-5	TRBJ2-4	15	TGTGCCAGCAGCTTGGGGAAGCCCGGAAAAAACATTCAGTACTTC	CASSLGKPGKNIQYF
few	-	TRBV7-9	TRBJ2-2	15	TGTGCCAGCAGCCAACCCGGGTCCTCCACCGGGGAGCTGTTTTTT	CASSQPGSSTGELFF